Sequencing of this T cell receptor (beta chain) was carried out in a study of T cell repertoires in cytomegalovirus infection. Study at large: Both recently identified HLA-C-restricted and well-studied HLA-B-restricted CMV epitopes were used in the study. It was the public TCR beta signatures that indicated both CMV infection and matching HLA type.

About this clonotype itself: Its antigen is not identified.

This CDR3 has 15 amino acids. Trimming cost V 5 bases and J 6 bases, with 19 bases left between them. In germline, CDR1 is MNHEY, CDR2 SMNVEV (reference sequence). Study-wide results and caveats: Public TCR beta family frequency separated CMV-and-HLA carriers, including in an independent cohort. In two of eight donors, the top clonotype was HLA-C-restricted CMV-specific.

TCRdb itself ran the reads through MiXCR, one entry per CDR3 protein. The table has around 360,000 distinct CDR3 sequences, about a third seen once. This material consisted of cultured PBMCs, taken from culture after CMV antigen stimulation. The chain employs TRBV27 and TRBJ1-2; D possibly corresponds to TRBD1 (6 bases). This clonotype was obtained from a human donor in good health (CMV status not recorded). Some clones in this sample may be carry-over from other donors' samples. CDR3 sequence: CASSPKSGGRDGYTF. CDR3 nucleotides: TGTGCCAGCAGTCCCAAAAGCGGGGGGCGCGATGGCTACACCTTC.